These 31 T cell receptor beta chains came from one sample sequenced in a study of blood T cell repertoires in COVID-19. This table comes from immunoSEQ multiplex PCR, and its TCRdb copy is limited to in-frame clones, with some not included. The data contain about 140,000 clones, over 80% of them seen just once; the ten biggest clones take up roughly 1.5%. The sequencing input was peripheral blood. The receptors were sampled from a human donor in a cohort sampled during active COVID-19.

The chain employs TRBV6-1 and TRBJ2-7; 9 bases agree with TRBD2. Unmatched junction bases numbered 5, after V lost 3 bases and J lost 2 bases. The CDR3 runs to 15 residues. Per the germline V gene, CDR1 is MNHNS and CDR2 is SASEGT. The CDR3 DNA is TGTGCCAGCAGTGAGGCGGCGGGAGGGACCTACGAGCAGTACTTC. Residues: CASSEAAGGTYEQYF.

The genes are TRBV3-1 (or the pseudogene TRBV3-2) and TRBJ2-1; the D gene is possibly TRBD1 (5 bases). The CDR3 runs 16 residues. V lost 4 bases and J lost 6, with 19 bases in between. CDR1 LGHDT and CDR2 YNNKEL come from the germline V gene (reference sequence). CDR3 nucleotides: TGTGCCAGCAGCCCTCCCAGGGCTACCCTGGGCAATGAGCAGTTCTTC. It yields the protein CASSPPRATLGNEQFF.

This chain joins TRBV6-1 and TRBJ1-1, with D possibly being TRBD1 (6 bases). The CDR3 runs to 15 residues. Trimming took off 1 base at V and 5 bases at J, with 14 bases between the two ends. Germline CDR1 and CDR2: MNHNS and SASEGT. The CDR3 DNA is TGTGCCAGCAGTGAAGTTTTCAGGGGTAGGACTGAAGCTTTCTTT. Protein: CASSEVFRGRTEAFF.

The chain recombines TRBV6-5 with TRBJ2-7; D gene unclear. CDR3 size: 14 residues. The V gene's germline CDR1 is MNHEY and CDR2 SVGAGI. V dropped 5 bases and J dropped 5 bases, with 16 bases sitting between them. CDR3 bases: TGTGCCAGCAGTCAGGCTCCCCTGGTCGACGAGCAGTACTTC. Protein sequence: CASSQAPLVDEQYF.

This clone was observed a single time. The chain links TRBV9 to TRBJ2-7; 7 nucleotides line up with TRBD2. The CDR3 consists of 16 residues. The germline CDR1 and CDR2 sequences are SGDLS and YYNGEE. With 0 bases clipped from V and 2 bases from J, the junction kept 8 bases outside the gene matches. The CDR3 region is CASSVAPGGGTYEQYF. CDR3 DNA sequence: TGTGCCAGCAGCGTAGCCCCCGGCGGGGGTACCTACGAGCAGTACTTC.

This clone has more than one count but fewer than ten. The chain links TRBV7-9 to TRBJ1-1, with D possibly TRBD1 on 6 matching bases. The CDR3 has 14 residues. With 4 bases removed from V and 5 bases from J, the gap between germline ends came to 14 bases. Germline CDR1 reads SEHNR; CDR2 reads FQNEAQ (reference sequence). CDR3: CASSSGGGGTEAFF. CDR3 DNA sequence: TGTGCCAGCAGCTCGGGAGGGGGTGGTACTGAAGCTTTCTTT.

The rearrangement links TRBV3-1 (or the pseudogene TRBV3-2) to TRBJ2-7; 8 bases fit TRBD1. Germline CDR1 reads LGHDT; CDR2 reads YNNKEL (reference sequence). The CDR3 spans 15 residues. V trimming: 4 bases; J trimming: 5 bases; junction bases outside the gene matches: 10. This chain's CDR3 is CASSRNAGGVDEQYF. In DNA, the CDR3 is TGTGCCAGCAGCCGGAATGCAGGGGGCGTCGACGAGCAGTACTTC.

This chain uses TRBV6-5 with TRBJ1-2; 7 bases match TRBD1. CDR1 and CDR2 from the germline V gene are MNHEY and SVGAGI. V was pared by 6 bases and J by 5 bases, with 9 bases of the junction left unmatched. The CDR3 has 14 amino acids. The CDR3 DNA is TGTGCCAGCAGAAGGGACAGTGGGGTTTATGGCTACACCTTC. As protein: CASRRDSGVYGYTF.

This clone was observed once. The chain couples TRBV7-9 to TRBJ2-1; a possible D gene is TRBD2 (6 bases). The CDR3 is 15 residues long. Germline V lookup: CDR1 SEHNR, CDR2 FQNEAQ (reference sequence). Trimming stripped 5 bases from V and 4 bases from J, with 15 bases between. The CDR3, as DNA: TGTGCCAGCAGCCCGAGTCGTAGCGGTTACAATGAGCAGTTCTTC. It yields the protein CASSPSRSGYNEQFF.

This chain links TRBV5-1 with TRBJ2-5, with D unresolved. Trimming stripped 0 bases from V and 0 bases from J, with 9 bases between. Germline CDR1 reads SGHRS; CDR2 reads YFSETQ. The CDR3 has 15 residues. CDR3 sequence reads: CASSLGLRYQETQYF. The CDR3 DNA reads TGCGCCAGCAGCTTGGGACTGAGGTACCAAGAGACCCAGTACTTC.

The CDR3 DNA is TGTGCCAGCAGAACAGGGTACCAAGGCTACACCTTC. Its protein product is CASRTGYQGYTF. This sequence joins TRBV12-3 or TRBV12-4 and TRBJ1-2, with D maybe TRBD1 (6 bases). The CDR3 totals 12 residues. V was shortened by 6 bases and J by 8 bases, with 13 bases between the two germline ends.

This clone was recorded only once. This chain links TRBV5-5 with TRBJ2-7; possible D gene TRBD2, 6 bases. Germline V gene data show CDR1 as SGHKS and CDR2 as YYEKEE (reference sequence). The CDR3 is 13 residues long. V was clipped by 2 bases and J by 6 bases, with 12 bases between them. CDR3 bases: TGTGCCAGCAGCTTCGGGACTCAGTCCGAGCAGTACTTC. It specifies CASSFGTQSEQYF. Complete variable domain (other parts from reference TRBV5-5 and TRBJ2-7): DAGVTQSPTHLIKTRGQQVTLRCSPISGHKSVSWYQQVLGQGPQFIFQYYEKEERGRGNFPDRFSARQFPNYSSELNVNALLLGDSALYLCASSFGTQSEQYFGPGTRLTVT.

The CDR3 spells CASSQDLDTEAFF. The DNA of the CDR3 is TGTGCCAGCAGCCAAGACCTAGACACTGAAGCTTTCTTT. The chain recombines TRBV3-1 (or the pseudogene TRBV3-2) with TRBJ1-1; D call uncertain. Trimming pared 0 bases from V and 3 bases from J, leaving 5 bases between. The CDR3 consists of 13 residues. Germline lookup yields CDR1 LGHDT and CDR2 YNNKEL (reference sequence).

The chain uses TRBV6-4 and TRBJ1-6; weak D call: TRBD1 (6 bases). This CDR3 has 15 amino acids. Germline CDR1 reads MRHNA; CDR2 reads SNTAGT. Deletions cut 6 bases from V and 10 bases from J, with 19 bases between. CDR3 sequence reads: CASSSSLGGNSPLHF. CDR3 bases: TGTGCCAGCAGCTCCAGCTTAGGGGGAAACTCACCCCTCCACTTT.

This clone has just one count. V usage is TRBV6-1 and J usage is TRBJ1-2; D not certain. Trimming cost V 2 bases and J 4 bases, with 5 bases left between them. The germline V gene has CDR1 MNHNS and CDR2 SASEGT. The CDR3 has 12 residues. CDR3 region: CASSERSYGYTF. CDR3 coding DNA: TGTGCCAGCAGTGAACGGTCCTATGGCTACACCTTC.

The CDR3, as DNA: TGTGCCAGCAGCTTAGGAGGTTTTGGTTCACCCCTCCACTTT. This translates into CASSLGGFGSPLHF. J is TRBJ1-6 and V is TRBV7-3; D is uncertain. Trimming shortened V by 2 bases and J by 9 bases, and 11 bases separated the two germline ends. The length of the CDR3 is 14 residues. CDR1 and CDR2 from the germline V gene are SGHTA and FQGTGA.

The rearrangement joins TRBV7-2 to TRBJ2-7; tentatively, D is TRBD2 (5 bases). Germline-derived CDR1 and CDR2 are SGHTA and FQGNSA. The CDR3 is 14 residues long. Trimming took 5 bases from V and 3 from J, leaving 14 bases between them. DNA of the CDR3: TGTGCCAGCAGCCCCGGAGCCGGAGGCTACGAGCAGTACTTC. It is translated as CASSPGAGGYEQYF.

This sequence joins TRBV18 and TRBJ2-5; 11 bases align to TRBD2. The CDR3 covers 17 residues. The V and J ends lost 0 bases and 5 bases, in that order; junction bases with no gene match: 8. Per germline, CDR1 KGHSH and CDR2 LQKENI. In DNA form, the CDR3 reads TGTGCCAGCTCACCACCCGGGCTAGCGGGAGGTTTTGAGACCCAGTACTTC. Its translation is CASSPPGLAGGFETQYF.

The chain has TRBV9 and TRBJ1-4; 9 bases are a match to TRBD1. CDR1 is SGDLS, CDR2 YYNGEE, per germline. This CDR3 has 15 residues. Losses at the gene ends were 4 bases for V and 7 bases for J; bases not matched to a gene: 8. The CDR3 loop reads CASSPRTGEAEKLFF. The CDR3, as DNA: TGTGCCAGCAGCCCGCGGACAGGGGAGGCTGAAAAACTGTTTTTT. The variable domain in full, completed from reference TRBV9 and TRBJ1-4, reads DSGVTQTPKHLITATGQRVTLRCSPRSGDLSVYWYQQSLDQGLQFLIQYYNGEERAKGNILERFSAQQFPDLHSELNLSSLELGDSALYFCASSPRTGEAEKLFFGSGTQLSVL.

This clone was seen just once. This chain links TRBV12-3 or TRBV12-4 with TRBJ2-5, with a possible D match to TRBD1 (7 bases). CDR3 length equals 12 residues. The germline V and J ends were trimmed by 6 bases and 10 bases, with 15 bases remaining between them. This CDR3 reads CASRPYRGGQYF. Here the CDR3 DNA reads TGTGCCAGCAGACCGTACAGGGGAGGCCAGTACTTC.

The chain combines TRBV6-5 with TRBJ2-2; the D gene is possibly TRBD1 (6 bases). This CDR3 contains 14 residues. Germline V gene lookup returns CDR1 MNHEY and CDR2 SVGAGI. With 5 bases removed from V and 5 bases from J, the gap between germline ends came to 12 bases. The CDR3 spells CASSRTALTGELFF. The CDR3 nucleotides read TGTGCCAGCAGTAGGACAGCATTAACCGGGGAGCTGTTTTTT.

CDR3 coding DNA: TGTGCCAGCAGCCGGGACAACACAGATACGCAGTATTTT. Its translation: CASSRDNTDTQYF. The chain is built from TRBV25-1 and TRBJ2-3; tentative D call: TRBD1 (6 bases). Germline CDR1 is MGHDK and CDR2 is SYGVNS. Trimming removed 6 bases from V and 2 bases from J, with 9 bases in between. The CDR3 has 13 amino acids.

As DNA, the CDR3 is TGTGCCAGCAGCTTATCGCAGGGAAACTCACCCCTCCACTTT. It translates to CASSLSQGNSPLHF. V and J are TRBV7-9 and TRBJ1-6, with D perhaps TRBD1 (5 bases). Germline loops: CDR1 SEHNR, CDR2 FQNEAQ (reference sequence). V lost 2 bases and J 10 bases, leaving 12 bases between the germline ends. The CDR3 covers 14 residues.

This rearrangement joins TRBV30 to TRBJ1-3; D is uncertain. Germline V gene sequence: CDR1 GTSNPN, CDR2 SVGIG (reference sequence). Trimming stripped 3 bases from V and 0 bases from J, with 12 bases between. This CDR3 is built from 15 residues. CDR3: CAWRDEVSSGNTIYF. As DNA, the CDR3 is TGTGCCTGGAGAGATGAAGTGAGCTCTGGAAACACCATATATTTT.

Remarks on this clone: At one end the junction does not follow the germline gene, possibly because of a read error. This chain connects TRBV7-7 to TRBJ1-5, with 11 bases aligning to TRBD1. The CDR3 has 15 residues. Germline values: CDR1 SSHAT, CDR2 FNYEAQ (reference sequence). In DNA, the CDR3 is TGTGCTAGCAGCCCCGGACAGGGGGCTTATCAGCCCCAGCATTTT. It translates to CASSPGQGAYQPQHF.

This chain links TRBV9 with TRBJ1-1; maybe TRBD1 (5 bases). The CDR3 length is 13 residues. V lost 4 bases and J 10 bases, leaving 17 bases between the germline ends. The V gene's germline CDR1 is SGDLS and CDR2 YYNGEE. Here the CDR3 DNA reads TGTGCCAGCAGCCCCTTCGAGTGGGGGGGAGCTTTCTTT. Its protein product is CASSPFEWGGAFF.

The CDR3 nucleotides are TGTGCCAGCAAGGGGGCCGGGGCCAACGTCCTGACTTTC. Protein sequence: CASKGAGANVLTF. This chain uses TRBV28 with TRBJ2-6; 7 bases line up with TRBD1. This CDR3 region has 13 residues. V lost 7 bases, J lost 4 bases, and 1 base stayed unmatched. Germline CDR1 reads MDHEN; CDR2 reads SYDVKM.

The rearrangement joins TRBV7-2 to TRBJ2-6; 7 nucleotides line up with TRBD2. The CDR3 totals 19 residues. Germline CDR1 and CDR2: SGHTA and FQGNSA. After removal of 5 bases from V and 4 bases from J, the junction contained 17 bases not matched to a gene. DNA of the CDR3: TGTGCCAGCAGCGGCCCCCTCGGCGGGAGTGTTTCGGGGGCCAACGTCCTGACTTTC. This sequence encodes CASSGPLGGSVSGANVLTF.

This clone has only one observation. The chain recombines TRBV5-1 with TRBJ2-1, with 10 nucleotides matching TRBD2. J lost 5 bases, V lost 9 bases, and 8 bases had no gene match. Germline loops: CDR1 SGHRS, CDR2 YFSETQ. The CDR3 has 14 residues. CDR3 in amino acids: CATKPGTSDNEQFF. The CDR3 DNA sequence: TGCGCCACAAAACCCGGGACTAGCGACAATGAGCAGTTCTTC.

This clone was recorded once. The gene calls are TRBV2 and TRBJ1-5; D unclear. This CDR3 has 15 amino acids. Germline loops: CDR1 SNHLY, CDR2 FYNNEI. Trimming took off 6 bases at V and 2 bases at J, with 14 bases between the two ends. CDR3 DNA: TGTGCCAGCAGAGCACGGGTTAGTGGCAATCAGCCCCAGCATTTT. This encodes CASRARVSGNQPQHF. The complete variable domain, with remaining parts taken from reference TRBV2 and TRBJ1-5, reads EPEVTQTPSHQVTQMGQEVILRCVPISNHLYFYWYRQILGQKVEFLVSFYNNEISEKSEIFDDQFSVERPDGSNFTLKIRSTKLEDSAMYFCASRARVSGNQPQHFGDGTRLSIL.

The V and J genes are TRBV2 and TRBJ1-1, with TRBD1 matching over 9 bases. The junction had 9 bases not matched to a gene; V was cut back by 10 bases and J by 0 bases. CDR3 length: 15 amino acids. Per the germline V gene, CDR1 is SNHLY and CDR2 is FYNNEI. CDR3 nucleotide sequence: TGTGCCACGGCGAGGACAGGGGCTTTGAACACTGAAGCTTTCTTT. It specifies CATARTGALNTEAFF. Filled out from reference TRBV2 and TRBJ1-1, the complete variable domain reads EPEVTQTPSHQVTQMGQEVILRCVPISNHLYFYWYRQILGQKVEFLVSFYNNEISEKSEIFDDQFSVERPDGSNFTLKIRSTKLEDSAMYFCATARTGALNTEAFFGQGTRLTVV.